This T cell receptor beta chain was found in a study of T cell responses to AZD1222 COVID-19 vaccine. Per the germline V gene, CDR1 is LNHNV and CDR2 is YYDKDF (reference sequence). This CDR3 spans 15 amino acids. Trimming took 1 base from V and 6 from J, leaving 13 bases between them. Clones were sequenced by immunoSEQ multiplex PCR, and TCRdb holds only the in-frame ones, with some missing. The repertoire includes about 120,000 clones, approximately 90% of them detected once, and 1.6% sits in the top ten. Study results and caveats: Only a handful of AZD1222 recipients were seropositive at baseline. None of the repertoires were sampled until the peak T cell response had passed. Donors skewed white British and female; clonal diversity was possibly underestimated.

This clone was counted a few times. Antigen specificity is unknown. Samples with a second dose at about 4 or about 12 weeks were pooled together. This TCR derives from an adult who received the AZD1222 COVID-19 vaccine. The J gene is TRBJ2-1, the V gene TRBV15, with D possibly called TRBD1 or TRBD2 (6 bases each). The input for sequencing was peripheral blood, taken 28 days after the second AZD1222 dose. The CDR3 spells CATSRALGGGNEQFF. In DNA form, the CDR3 reads TGTGCCACCAGCAGAGCTCTAGGAGGGGGCAATGAGCAGTTCTTC.